The 3 T cell receptor beta chains in this list originate from one sample, sequenced in a study of post-analysis software for immune sequencing data. General study results and limits: Comparison of patients with controls showed five TRBV segments more frequent in patients, TRBV5-6, TRBV5-1 and TRBV20-1 among them.

Their target antigens are unknown. Unique molecular identifiers featured in each of the TCR beta cDNA libraries. TCRdb fed the PCR reads into MiXCR, producing one record per CDR3 protein. The data contain hundreds of thousands of distinct CDR3 sequences, roughly three fifths of them singletons. The specimen was blood. The origin of the receptors is a girl aged 2 to 9 with multiple sclerosis.

This clonotype came up a few times. V is TRBV7-9 and J is TRBJ2-1, with no clear D. The CDR3 sequence is 13 residues long. V dropped 1 base and J dropped 3 bases, with 4 bases sitting between them. Germline CDR1 SEHNR, CDR2 FQNEAQ (reference sequence). CDR3 residues: CASSLGNYNEQFF. The CDR3 region has the DNA TGTGCCAGCAGCTTAGGCAACTACAATGAGCAGTTCTTC.

The rearrangement links TRBV15 to TRBJ1-2; no firm D call. Trimming took 1 base from V and 2 from J, leaving 8 bases between them. The CDR3 totals 14 residues. CDR1 LNHNV and CDR2 YYDKDF come from the germline V gene (reference sequence). The DNA of the CDR3 is TGTGCCACCAGCAGAGGAATGGAGAACTATGGCTACACCTTC. It codes for CATSRGMENYGYTF.

The chain recombines TRBV2 with TRBJ2-7; possibly TRBD1 for D (5 bases). Trimming stripped 6 bases from V and 5 bases from J, with 17 bases between. The CDR3 totals 14 residues. The germline CDR1 and CDR2 sequences are SNHLY and FYNNEI. The CDR3 reads CASRPSPGLNEQYF. CDR3 nucleotide sequence: TGTGCCAGCAGACCCAGCCCAGGGTTAAACGAGCAGTACTTC.